One sample yielded the 25 T cell receptor beta chains listed below, sequenced in a study of beta chain features in type 1 diabetes. Study results and limitations: When Type 1 diabetes patients were examined, their TCRB CDR3s proved moderately but significantly shorter in all four CD4+ subsets.

The authors reverse transcribed all of the isolated RNA, so sequencing captured expressed TCRB transcripts. The assay was immunoSEQ multiplex PCR, and TCRdb's table has in-frame clones only and misses some. The sample includes about 160,000 clones, over 55% of them seen just once. For these TCRs, the target antigens are not known. Sequenced sample: naive CD4+ T cells from blood. Every receptor here comes from a man aged 25 to 45 with type 1 diabetes.

The V and J genes are TRBV29-1 and TRBJ2-1, with TRBD1 matching 7 bases. V trimming: 5 bases; J trimming: 5 bases; junction bases outside the gene matches: 9. This CDR3 has 14 amino acids. The germline V gene encodes CDR1 SQVTM and CDR2 ANQGSEA. The DNA of the CDR3 is TGCAGCGTTAGAACAGGGGCTTTCCACAATGAGCAGTTCTTC. Its protein is CSVRTGAFHNEQFF.

This clone was detected a few times. This chain joins TRBV14 and TRBJ2-3; D is perhaps TRBD1 (6 bases). V dropped 4 bases and J dropped 6 bases, with 14 bases sitting between them. The CDR3 runs to 14 residues. The germline CDR1 and CDR2 sequences are SGHDN and FVKESK. CDR3 residues: CASSRQTGTDTQYF. CDR3 coding DNA: TGTGCCAGCAGCCGACAAACAGGGACGGATACGCAGTATTTT.

The rearrangement links TRBV18 to TRBJ1-1; 7 positions match TRBD1. CDR1 is KGHSH and CDR2 is LQKENI in the germline V gene. Trimming at V came to 2 bases and at J to 1 base, leaving 4 bases not matched to a gene. This CDR3 has 15 residues. The chain's CDR3 is CASSPLGQTNTEAFF. CDR3 bases: TGTGCCAGCTCACCATTGGGACAGACGAACACTGAAGCTTTCTTT. Complete variable domain (other parts from reference TRBV18 and TRBJ1-1): NAGVMQNPRHLVRRRGQEARLRCSPMKGHSHVYWYRQLPEEGLKFMVYLQKENIIDESGMPKERFSAEFPKEGPSILRIQQVVRGDSAAYFCASSPLGQTNTEAFFGQGTRLTVV.

This chain links TRBV29-1 with TRBJ1-2; 7 bases fit TRBD1. This CDR3 contains 13 residues. V lost 7 bases and J lost 6; bases outside the gene matches: 11. The germline V gene has CDR1 SQVTM and CDR2 ANQGSEA. CDR3 bases: TGCAGCGCCTACAGACAGGGACAAAATGGCTACACCTTC. It is translated as CSAYRQGQNGYTF.

V and J are TRBV7-2 and TRBJ2-7; TRBD2 matches at 7 bases. CDR1 is SGHTA and CDR2 is FQGNSA in the germline V gene. V shed 3 bases, J shed 6 bases, and the junction held 5 bases outside the gene matches. The CDR3 is 13 amino acids. CDR3 amino acids: CASSFAGVREQYF. CDR3 DNA sequence: TGTGCCAGCAGCTTCGCGGGAGTACGCGAGCAGTACTTC.

The chain links TRBV12-5 to TRBJ2-1; D unresolved. Deletions cut 1 base from V and 9 bases from J, with 7 bases between. The CDR3 is 12 residues long. The germline CDR1 and CDR2 sequences are LGHNT and FRNRAP. Written as DNA, the CDR3 is TGTGCTAGTGGTTTGGGGTTTGGTGAGCAGTTCTTC. Translating gives CASGLGFGEQFF.

The J gene is TRBJ2-7, the V gene TRBV29-1; 7 bases are shared with TRBD1. The V segment lost 7 bases and the J segment 1 base; nucleotides outside the gene matches: 10. CDR1 is SQVTM and CDR2 is ANQGSEA in the germline V gene. The CDR3 is 14 residues long. In nucleotides, the CDR3 is TGCAGCGCCAGACAGGGACCTTTATCCTACGAGCAGTACTTC. It is translated as CSARQGPLSYEQYF.

The V and J genes are TRBV4-3 and TRBJ1-4; D not certain. The germline V and J ends were trimmed by 0 bases and 7 bases, with 9 bases remaining between them. CDR3 length: 14 residues. CDR1 LGHNA and CDR2 YSLEER come from the germline V gene. This CDR3 reads CASSQDAGSEKLFF. The DNA for the CDR3 is TGCGCCAGCAGCCAAGATGCCGGGAGTGAAAAACTGTTTTTT.

The V gene is TRBV19, the J gene TRBJ2-7, with 11 positions matching TRBD1. Unmatched junction bases numbered 5, after V lost 8 bases and J lost 2 bases. CDR3 size: 14 residues. Germline loops: CDR1 LNHDA, CDR2 SQIVND (reference sequence). The CDR3 is CASEPGQGAYEQYF. CDR3 DNA sequence: TGTGCCAGTGAACCGGGACAGGGGGCCTACGAGCAGTACTTC. The complete variable domain, with remaining parts taken from reference TRBV19 and TRBJ2-7, reads DGGITQSPKYLFRKEGQNVTLSCEQNLNHDAMYWYRQDPGQGLRLIYYSQIVNDFQKGDIAEGYSVSREKKESFPLTVTSAQKNPTAFYLCASEPGQGAYEQYFGPGTRLTVT.

On this clone itself: One junction end disagrees with the germline gene, perhaps due to a read error. The V and J genes are TRBV7-7 and TRBJ2-5; 11 positions match TRBD2. Germline V gives CDR1 SSHAT, CDR2 FNYEAQ (reference sequence). The CDR3 is 14 residues long. The CDR3 nucleotides are TGTGCTAGCAGCTCCCCTAGCGGGGGGGAGACCCAGTACTTC. As protein: CASSSPSGGETQYF.

The chain is built from TRBV7-9 and TRBJ2-7; 7 bases agree with TRBD2. The CDR3 covers 14 residues. Germline V gene sequence: CDR1 SEHNR, CDR2 FQNEAQ (reference sequence). The junction had 4 bases not matched to a gene; V was cut back by 4 bases and J by 1 base. In nucleotides, the CDR3 is TGTGCCAGCAGCTCTAGCGGCGAATCCTACGAGCAGTACTTC. It is translated as CASSSSGESYEQYF.

The V and J genes are TRBV11-2 and TRBJ2-1; 7 nucleotides match TRBD1. The CDR3 runs to 12 residues. V dropped 5 bases and J dropped 8; count of bases not matched to a gene: 3. Per the germline V gene, CDR1 is SGHAT and CDR2 is FQNNGV. As DNA, the CDR3 is TGTGCCAGCAGCCCTAGGGGGCATGAGCAGTTCTTC. Its translation: CASSPRGHEQFF.

The V gene is TRBV9, the J gene TRBJ2-3, with 8 bases that match TRBD2. Trimming cost V 0 bases and J 1 base; bases outside gene matches: 4. There are 16 residues in the CDR3. CDR1 SGDLS and CDR2 YYNGEE come from the germline V gene. CDR3 sequence (DNA): TGTGCCAGCAGCGTAGCGGGTAGCGGGGGCACAGATACGCAGTATTTT. Translation: CASSVAGSGGTDTQYF.

The chain couples TRBV11-2 to TRBJ2-3; tentatively, D is TRBD1 (5 bases). CDR3 length: 14 amino acids. Trimming stripped 7 bases from V and 6 bases from J, with 17 bases between. In germline, CDR1 is SGHAT, CDR2 FQNNGV. CDR3 nucleotide sequence: TGTGCCAGCACGCCTTCCAGGGCAGGGGATACGCAGTATTTT. This codes for CASTPSRAGDTQYF.

The chain joins TRBV7-9 to TRBJ2-3; TRBD1 matches at 9 bases. J lost 3 bases, V lost 5 bases, and 3 bases had no gene match. The length of the CDR3 is 14 residues. Germline values: CDR1 SEHNR, CDR2 FQNEAQ (reference sequence). The CDR3 protein is CASSVDRGTDTQYF. The CDR3 nucleotides read TGTGCCAGCAGCGTTGACAGGGGGACAGATACGCAGTATTTT.

The chain combines TRBV13 with TRBJ2-1; D not certain. V was shortened by 2 bases and J by 6 bases, with 14 bases between the two germline ends. Germline loops: CDR1 PRHDT, CDR2 FYEKMQ (reference sequence). The CDR3 spans 15 residues. The CDR3 spells CASSLMGRTRNEQFF. The CDR3 DNA reads TGTGCCAGCAGCTTAATGGGCAGGACCCGCAATGAGCAGTTCTTC.

This rearrangement joins TRBV7-2 to TRBJ2-1, with unresolved D. Per the germline V gene, CDR1 is SGHTA and CDR2 is FQGNSA. Trimming took off 6 bases at V and 4 bases at J, with 4 bases between the two ends. CDR3 length: 11 residues. CDR3 nucleotide sequence: TGTGCCAGCAGGGTTTACAATGAGCAGTTCTTC. This encodes CASRVYNEQFF.

This chain uses TRBV10-1 with TRBJ2-5, with 8 positions matching TRBD2. Germline loops: CDR1 WNHNN, CDR2 SYGVQD (reference sequence). J gave up 1 base and V 5 bases, and 3 bases lay outside the gene matches. The length of the CDR3 is 14 residues. The CDR3 protein is CASSHSGAQETQYF. DNA for the CDR3: TGCGCCAGCAGTCATAGCGGGGCCCAAGAGACCCAGTACTTC.

The genes are TRBV4-3 and TRBJ1-6; no clear D. CDR3 length: 14 amino acids. Germline loops: CDR1 LGHNA, CDR2 YSLEER. V gave up 4 bases and J gave up 10 bases, with 14 bases separating them. CDR3 DNA: TGCGCCAGCAGCCCAGGACGTACGGGGTCACCCCTCCACTTT. Translated: CASSPGRTGSPLHF.

The V and J genes are TRBV23-1 and TRBJ2-7; TRBD1 aligns across 7 bases. TRBV23-1 is placed among ORFs of uncertain function. Trimming took 2 bases from V and 4 from J; bases not matched to a gene: 5. The CDR3 is 14 residues long. The DNA for the CDR3 is TGCGCCAGCAGTCAAGGCAGGGGGTCGTACGAGCAGTACTTC. Amino acids: CASSQGRGSYEQYF.

The chain has TRBV7-9 and TRBJ2-6; D is ambiguous. The V end was cut by 1 base, the J end by 4 bases, with 11 bases between. The CDR3 extends over 16 amino acids. The germline gives CDR1 SEHNR, CDR2 FQNEAQ (reference sequence). The CDR3 reads CASSLVVRPGANVLTF. CDR3 coding DNA: TGTGCCAGCAGCTTAGTTGTTCGGCCAGGGGCCAACGTCCTGACTTTC.

The genes are TRBV20-1 and TRBJ2-3, with unresolved D. V was shortened by 7 bases and J by 2 bases, with 7 bases between the two germline ends. Germline CDR1 DFQATT, CDR2 SNEGSKA (reference sequence). The CDR3 runs to 11 residues. This CDR3 is CSVGYTDTQYF. In DNA, the CDR3 is TGCAGTGTCGGATACACAGATACGCAGTATTTT.

The chain joins TRBV28 to TRBJ2-5; D perhaps matches TRBD1 (6 bases). The CDR3 covers 14 residues. V gave up 6 bases and J gave up 1 base, with 12 bases separating them. Germline V gives CDR1 MDHEN, CDR2 SYDVKM. This CDR3 is CASSLGDTQETQYF. CDR3 in DNA: TGTGCCAGCAGCCTGGGGGACACCCAAGAGACCCAGTACTTC.

The V call is TRBV2, the J call TRBJ2-4; 8 bases map to TRBD1. Germline lookup yields CDR1 SNHLY and CDR2 FYNNEI. Trimming removed 5 bases from V and 0 bases from J; junction bases left unmatched: 6. There are 16 residues in the CDR3. DNA of the CDR3: TGTGCCAGCAGTTTGGACAGGGCACTAGCCAAAAACATTCAGTACTTC. Translation: CASSLDRALAKNIQYF.

This chain uses TRBV5-1 with TRBJ2-5, with D perhaps being TRBD1 or TRBD2 (6 bases each). This CDR3 has 15 amino acids. Trimming pared 1 base from V and 5 bases from J, leaving 15 bases between. Looked up from germline, CDR1 is SGHRS and CDR2 is YFSETQ. Here the CDR3 DNA reads TGCGCCAGCAGCTTGACTTTGGGGGGCGAGGAGACCCAGTACTTC. Translated: CASSLTLGGEETQYF.